These 17 T cell receptor beta chains share one sample of origin, sequenced in a study of blood T cell repertoires in COVID-19. The data were produced by immunoSEQ multiplex PCR, yet TCRdb's version contains in-frame clones alone and is incomplete. The sample lists around 230,000 clones; around 86% were seen once. The sample was PBMCs or T cells enriched from blood (not recorded which). The receptors derive from a middle-aged woman with acute COVID-19.

This chain joins TRBV5-1 and TRBJ1-4; D not resolved. Per germline, CDR1 SGHRS and CDR2 YFSETQ. The ends were cut back, 0 bases at V and 4 bases at J, with 7 bases in the middle. The CDR3 loop spans 14 amino acids. CDR3 region: CASSLASDNEKLFF. The DNA of the CDR3 is TGCGCCAGCAGCTTGGCCTCAGATAATGAAAAACTGTTTTTT.

The genes are TRBV3-1 (or the pseudogene TRBV3-2) and TRBJ2-5, with a weak D call TRBD2 (6 bases). With 0 bases removed from V and 11 bases from J, the gap between germline ends came to 10 bases. This CDR3 comprises 12 residues. Germline lookup yields CDR1 LGHDT and CDR2 YNNKEL (reference sequence). This chain's CDR3 is CASSQEWGEQYF. The CDR3 DNA sequence: TGTGCCAGCAGCCAAGAATGGGGGGAGCAGTACTTC.

CDR3 sequence: CASSSLNAGTGGGEQYF. CDR3 coding DNA: TGTGCCAGCAGCTCCCTAAACGCGGGGACAGGGGGCGGCGAGCAGTACTTC. The rearrangement uses TRBV7-6 and TRBJ2-7, with 12 positions matching TRBD1. The germline CDR1 and CDR2 sequences are SGHVS and FNYEAQ. This CDR3 region has 17 residues. J was trimmed by 6 bases and V by 4 bases; bases with no gene match: 13.

The chain links TRBV5-8 to TRBJ1-6; a weak D match, TRBD1 (6 bases). Germline V gene lookup returns CDR1 SGHTS and CDR2 YDEGEE. The CDR3 spans 14 residues. Trimming shortened V by 2 bases and J by 10 bases, and 13 bases separated the two germline ends. Here the CDR3 reads CASSLGTGKSPLHF. The CDR3 DNA reads TGTGCCAGCAGCTTAGGTACAGGGAAATCACCCCTCCACTTT.

V usage is TRBV6-2 or TRBV6-3 and J usage is TRBJ1-4, with 8 bases lining up with TRBD1. The CDR3 has 17 amino acids. From germline, CDR1 is MNHEY and CDR2 SVGEGT. The ends lost 2 bases at V and 5 bases at J; junction bases unmatched: 10. DNA of the CDR3: TGTGCCAGCAGTTACCCCGGCACAGGGGGGTTCAATGAAAAACTGTTTTTT. Translated: CASSYPGTGGFNEKLFF.

This chain links TRBV13 with TRBJ1-2; 7 positions match TRBD1. CDR1 PRHDT and CDR2 FYEKMQ come from the germline V gene (reference sequence). V was pared by 1 base and J by 0 bases, with 2 bases of the junction left unmatched. The CDR3 has 15 residues. In nucleotides, the CDR3 is TGTGCCAGCAGCTTAGAGGGGGCCCCTAACTATGGCTACACCTTC. Amino acids: CASSLEGAPNYGYTF. Supplemented by reference TRBV13 and TRBJ1-2, the full variable domain reads AAGVIQSPRHLIKEKRETATLKCYPIPRHDTVYWYQQGPGQDPQFLISFYEKMQSDKGSIPDRFSAQQFSDYHSELNMSSLELGDSALYFCASSLEGAPNYGYTFGSGTRLTVV.

This chain connects TRBV10-3 to TRBJ2-5, with D tentatively TRBD1 (5 bases). V dropped 2 bases and J dropped 2 bases, with 12 bases sitting between them. There are 15 residues in the CDR3. Per the germline V gene, CDR1 is ENHRY and CDR2 is SYGVKD. The CDR3 DNA follows: TGTGCCATCAGTGAGCCGGACATGAAGCAAGAGACCCAGTACTTC. It codes for CAISEPDMKQETQYF.

The chain is built from TRBV4-3 and TRBJ2-1; 9 positions match TRBD2. V lost 3 bases and J lost 2; bases outside the gene matches: 8. CDR1 LGHNA and CDR2 YSLEER come from the germline V gene. The CDR3 runs 17 residues. In DNA, the CDR3 is TGCGCCAGCAGCCAGGGCCATAGCGGGGGCCCCTACAATGAGCAGTTCTTC. The encoded protein is CASSQGHSGGPYNEQFF.

The chain uses TRBV5-1 and TRBJ2-1; TRBD2 aligns across 9 bases. Looked up from germline, CDR1 is SGHRS and CDR2 is YFSETQ. CDR3 length: 17 amino acids. J lost 1 base, V lost 5 bases, and 10 bases had no gene match. CDR3 sequence (DNA): TGCGCCAGCAGTTCCCCAGGACTAGCGCAATCCTACAATGAGCAGTTCTTC. This gives the protein CASSSPGLAQSYNEQFF.

The chain is built from TRBV19 and TRBJ1-5; possible D gene TRBD1, 6 bases. The V and J ends lost 3 bases and 4 bases respectively, with 16 bases between them. This CDR3 is 16 amino acids long. The germline gives CDR1 LNHDA, CDR2 SQIVND (reference sequence). As DNA, the CDR3 is TGTGCCAGTAGTATCGTTCGCCTGGACAGAAATCAGCCCCAGCATTTT. Encoded protein: CASSIVRLDRNQPQHF.

The rearrangement uses TRBV7-2 and TRBJ1-6; D is possibly TRBD1 (6 bases). Germline lookup yields CDR1 SGHTA and CDR2 FQGNSA. There are 15 residues in the CDR3. Trimming took off 1 base at V and 4 bases at J, with 8 bases between the two ends. In DNA, the CDR3 is TGTGCCAGCAGCTTAGTTCAGGGGTATAATTCACCCCTCCACTTT. Its translation is CASSLVQGYNSPLHF.

The rearrangement links TRBV7-8 to TRBJ2-3, with a possible D match to TRBD2 (5 bases). With 1 base removed from V and 6 bases from J, the gap between germline ends came to 14 bases. The CDR3 length is 15 residues. Germline assignment: CDR1 SGHVS and CDR2 FQNEAQ. CDR3 sequence reads: CASSLGRGPSDTQYF. Written as DNA, the CDR3 is TGTGCCAGCAGCTTAGGCCGGGGTCCGTCCGATACGCAGTATTTT.

In nucleotides, the CDR3 is TGTGCCAGCAGTAGAACGAACACTGAAGCTTTCTTT. Its protein is CASSRTNTEAFF. The chain combines TRBV3-1 (or the pseudogene TRBV3-2) with TRBJ1-1; no clear D. CDR3 length equals 12 residues. The germline gives CDR1 LGHDT, CDR2 YNNKEL (reference sequence). V was trimmed by 6 bases and J by 1 base, leaving 6 bases between them.

The chain combines TRBV19 with TRBJ1-1; TRBD1 is a possible D gene (6 bases). The CDR3 has 15 residues. The V end was cut by 8 bases, the J end by 3 bases, with 19 bases between. The germline V gene encodes CDR1 LNHDA and CDR2 SQIVND (reference sequence). The CDR3 spells CASRDTSQWDTEAFF. The CDR3 DNA follows: TGTGCCAGTCGGGACACCTCCCAGTGGGACACTGAAGCTTTCTTT. The variable domain in full, completed from reference TRBV19 and TRBJ1-1, reads DGGITQSPKYLFRKEGQNVTLSCEQNLNHDAMYWYRQDPGQGLRLIYYSQIVNDFQKGDIAEGYSVSREKKESFPLTVTSAQKNPTAFYLCASRDTSQWDTEAFFGQGTRLTVV.

V and J are TRBV18 and TRBJ1-2; D remains unclear. The V end was cut by 3 bases, the J end by 2 bases, with 4 bases between. CDR1 is KGHSH and CDR2 is LQKENI in the germline V gene. The CDR3 runs 12 residues. The CDR3 region has the DNA TGTGCCAGCTCACCCACAAACTATGGCTACACCTTC. It translates to CASSPTNYGYTF.

This clone was found once. The chain employs TRBV7-8 and TRBJ1-2; D remains unclear. Germline CDR1 reads SGHVS; CDR2 reads FQNEAQ. This CDR3 spans 14 amino acids. V shed 1 base and J shed 0 bases, with 6 bases lying between them. CDR3 nucleotides: TGTGCCAGCAGCTTAGGTGGCCCTAACTATGGCTACACCTTC. This codes for CASSLGGPNYGYTF.

The chain links TRBV18 to TRBJ1-1, with 9 bases that match TRBD1. The trim removed 1 base at V and 0 bases at J, leaving 0 bases unmatched. CDR1 KGHSH and CDR2 LQKENI come from the germline V gene. The CDR3 runs 15 residues. CDR3 sequence (DNA): TGTGCCAGCTCACCACGGACAGGGGTGAACACTGAAGCTTTCTTT. Its protein is CASSPRTGVNTEAFF. The full variable domain, with the rest looked up from reference TRBV18 and TRBJ1-1, is NAGVMQNPRHLVRRRGQEARLRCSPMKGHSHVYWYRQLPEEGLKFMVYLQKENIIDESGMPKERFSAEFPKEGPSILRIQQVVRGDSAAYFCASSPRTGVNTEAFFGQGTRLTVV.